The following is a TCR beta chain sequence with its context. This sample was taken from a study of blood T cell repertoires in COVID-19. About the research overall: Acute-phase and convalescent COVID-19 samples originated in the United States, Italy and Spain. Nucleic acid was either cDNA or gDNA, and it came from T cells, B-cell-depleted T cells, or PBMCs.

The CDR3 consists of 13 residues. CDR1 is MRHNA and CDR2 is SNTAGT in the germline V gene. Trimming cost V 5 bases and J 6 bases; bases outside gene matches: 6. As handled by the study authors: Amplification with reference gene primers provided the estimates of nucleated cell counts. Libraries were prepared by immunoSEQ multiplex PCR; TCRdb keeps only in-frame clonotypes and omits some of them. The D gene and trimming were derived from the DNA, and the V and J assignments and clone size from that table. The sample carries roughly 400,000 clones, 70% to 90% recorded once. Source material: PBMCs or T cells enriched from blood (not recorded which). This sequence joins TRBV6-4 and TRBJ1-2, with 7 bases that match TRBD1. This receptor was identified in a young woman who had been exposed to COVID-19. In nucleotides, the CDR3 is TGTGCCAGCAGTAAAACAGGGGAGGATGGCTACACCTTC. Protein sequence: CASSKTGEDGYTF.